The entry below gives a single T cell receptor beta chain sequence along with its context. The sample belongs to a study of cytomegalovirus exposure and HLA in healthy donors. With 5 bases removed from V and 0 bases from J, the gap between germline ends came to 10 bases. Germline assignment: CDR1 MDHEN and CDR2 SYDVKM. The CDR3 loop spans 14 amino acids. This PCR relied on a set of 60 Vbeta primers and 13 Jbeta primers. This table comes from immunoSEQ multiplex PCR, and its TCRdb copy is limited to in-frame clones, with some not included. The sample holds some 140,000 clones, approximately 77% seen once.

The source of this sequence is a woman in her forties in good health and CMV-seronegative. Sequenced input: PBMCs. The V gene is TRBV28, the J gene TRBJ1-1, with D perhaps matching TRBD1 (5 bases). The CDR3: CASSRGSMNTEAFF. The CDR3 coding sequence is TGTGCCAGCAGTAGGGGATCAATGAACACTGAAGCTTTCTTT.